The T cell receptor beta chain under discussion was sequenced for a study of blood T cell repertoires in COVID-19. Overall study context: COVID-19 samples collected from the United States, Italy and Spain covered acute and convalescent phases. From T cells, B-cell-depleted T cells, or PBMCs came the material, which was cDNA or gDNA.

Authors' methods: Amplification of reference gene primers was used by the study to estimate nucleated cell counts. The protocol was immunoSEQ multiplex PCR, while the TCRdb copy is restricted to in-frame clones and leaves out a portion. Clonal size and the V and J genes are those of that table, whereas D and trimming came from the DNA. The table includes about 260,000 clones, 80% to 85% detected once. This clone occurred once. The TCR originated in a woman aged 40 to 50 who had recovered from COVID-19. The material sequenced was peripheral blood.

The DNA for the CDR3 is TGTGCCACCAGCTGGACAGGAGGTTGGGATTTTCCAGATACGCAGTATTTT. Translated, it gives CATSWTGGWDFPDTQYF. The V and J genes are TRBV15 and TRBJ2-3, with 7 bases identical to TRBD1. V lost 5 bases and J lost 4; bases outside the gene matches: 15. The CDR3 has 17 amino acids. Germline values: CDR1 LNHNV, CDR2 YYDKDF (reference sequence).